This T cell receptor (beta chain) was observed in a study of blood T cell repertoires in COVID-19 (dated by TCRdb to the early 2020s). General notes on the study: Samples from collaborators originated in the United States, Italy and Spain and spanned both the acute and convalescent phases of COVID-19. Sample metadata almost always included a de-identified subject ID, COVID-19 status, age in years and sex. HLA class I and class II types, where available, came from metadata supplied by the sample provider rather than from assay-based typing. The samples were drawn from the first 160 participants of the ongoing ImmuneRACE study and from over a thousand subjects provided by 6 global collaborators. The material from the prospective study consisted of cDNA or gDNA derived from T cells, B-cell-depleted T cells, or PBMCs. The repertoires were released in a freely available public database meant as a resource for research on the immune response to SARS-CoV-2. The dataset comprised deeply sampled blood TCRbeta repertoires from subjects exposed to, actively infected with, or recovered from COVID-19.

As regards this clone: This receptor's antigen is unknown. No quality values exist for individual bases; no much larger clone is one base distant.

Another Seattle source contributed samples from volunteer blood donors who had recovered from COVID-19. Collaborating institutions collected whole blood in K2EDTA tubes following their own protocols. For TCRbeta analysis, collaborator samples were shipped as frozen whole blood, as isolated PBMCs, or as DNA extracted from either sample type. CDR1 and CDR2 were assigned from the germline V gene as SQVTM and ANQGSEA. The germline V end is reduced by 4 bases and the J end by 2 bases; junction bases left unmatched: 15. The CDR3 sequence holds 17 residues, the cysteine and phenylalanine included. The DNA shown is the 51-base CDR3, in frame from base 1. Results the study describes overall, beyond this receptor: The amount of clinical and demographic metadata varied by source and participant and was provided uncurated.

TCRbeta CDR3 regions were amplified from genomic DNA by means of the immunoSEQ Assay, a bias-controlled multiplex PCR. The original pipeline was this. Nucleated cell counts per sample were estimated from amplification of reference gene primers within the assay. Sequence reads were collapsed and filtered to measure the absolute abundance of every unique TCRbeta CDR3 rearrangement. Productive Simpson clonality was computed per sample as the square root of Simpson's diversity index over productive rearrangements. The table was pulled from immuneACCESS by TCRdb, which kept in-frame rearrangements only. Such tables lose some clones; where checked, under half of the loss comes from unresolved V genes, and the rest has no known cause. The V and J calls and clone size were taken over from that table, and D and trimming were inferred from the DNA. Counted in this sample were under 300,000 clones; more than 70% of them appeared once. Of the sample, 2.1% is held by the ten largest clones.

This chain joins TRBV29-1 to TRBJ2-3, with TRBD1 identical over 7 junction bases. This TCR was sampled from a woman aged 35 to 49 who had recovered from COVID-19. The sequenced sample was peripheral blood. The CDR3 in this case is CSVARDSLIGITDTQYF. The nucleotides are TGCAGCGTTGCGAGGGACAGTCTTATTGGGATCACAGATACGCAGTATTTT.